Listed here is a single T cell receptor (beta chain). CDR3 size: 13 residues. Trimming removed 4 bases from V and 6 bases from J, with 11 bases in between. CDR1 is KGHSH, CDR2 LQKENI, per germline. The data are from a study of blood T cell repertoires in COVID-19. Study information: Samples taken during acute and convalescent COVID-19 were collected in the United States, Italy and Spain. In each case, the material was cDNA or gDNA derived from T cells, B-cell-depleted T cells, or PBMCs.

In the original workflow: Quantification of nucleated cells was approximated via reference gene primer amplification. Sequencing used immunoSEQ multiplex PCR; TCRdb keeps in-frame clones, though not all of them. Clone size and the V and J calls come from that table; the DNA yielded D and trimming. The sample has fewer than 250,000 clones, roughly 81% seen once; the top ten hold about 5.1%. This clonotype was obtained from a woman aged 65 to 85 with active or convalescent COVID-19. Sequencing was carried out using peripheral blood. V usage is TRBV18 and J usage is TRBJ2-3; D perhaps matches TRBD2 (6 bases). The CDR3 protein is CASSRPAGDTQYF. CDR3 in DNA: TGTGCCAGCTCACGTCCGGCGGGGGATACGCAGTATTTT.